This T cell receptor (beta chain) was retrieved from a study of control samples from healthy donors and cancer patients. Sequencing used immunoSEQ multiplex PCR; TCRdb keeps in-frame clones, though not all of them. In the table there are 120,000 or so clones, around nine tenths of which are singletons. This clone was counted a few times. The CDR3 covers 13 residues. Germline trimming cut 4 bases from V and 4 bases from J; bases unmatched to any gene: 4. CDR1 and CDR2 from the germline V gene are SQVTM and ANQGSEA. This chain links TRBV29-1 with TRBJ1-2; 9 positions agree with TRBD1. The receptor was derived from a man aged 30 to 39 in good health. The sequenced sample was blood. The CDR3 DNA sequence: TGCAGCGTTGCGGGACAGGGCCTCTATGGCTACACCTTC. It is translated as CSVAGQGLYGYTF.